This section outlines one T cell receptor (beta chain) sequence together with its context. Produced via immunoSEQ multiplex PCR; TCRdb's table is partial and in-frame only. The sample comprises 250,000 to 300,000 clones, roughly 93% of which are singletons, and over 2% rests with the top ten. The source of the sample is a study of blood T cell repertoires in COVID-19. The sequenced sample consisted of PBMCs or T cells enriched from blood (not recorded which). The clonotype originates from a woman aged 40 to 49 with acute COVID-19.

CDR3 loop: CAWSGPGTGGPGELFF. Here the CDR3 DNA reads TGTGCCTGGAGCGGCCCCGGGACAGGGGGCCCCGGGGAGCTGTTTTTT. This chain uses TRBV30 with TRBJ2-2, with 12 bases identical to TRBD1. This CDR3 has 16 amino acids. The germline V gene has CDR1 GTSNPN and CDR2 SVGIG (reference sequence). Losses at the gene ends were 3 bases for V and 6 bases for J; bases not matched to a gene: 8.